This T cell receptor beta chain was identified during a study of cytomegalovirus exposure and HLA in healthy donors. 13 Jbeta primers and 60 Vbeta primers were used for the PCR. Some clones are missing from TCRdb's copy, which holds only in-frame ones; the method was immunoSEQ multiplex PCR. The sample shows about 98,000 clones, approximately 79% of them seen only once. Trimming stripped 2 bases from V and 9 bases from J, with 20 bases between. Per germline, CDR1 MNHNY and CDR2 SVGAGI (reference sequence). CDR3 length: 16 amino acids. The TCR was taken from a male donor in good health and CMV-seronegative. This chain uses TRBV6-6 with TRBJ2-1; D may be TRBD2 (5 bases). The specimen was PBMCs. This CDR3 reads CASSYPLGGVIGEQFF. CDR3 coding DNA: TGTGCCAGCAGTTACCCACTAGGTGGGGTTATTGGTGAGCAGTTCTTC.